The 23 T cell receptor beta chains given below trace back to one sample, sequenced in a study of T cells in Graves' hyperthyroidism and ophthalmopathy. Regions amplified from RNA transcripts were the TCR beta CDR3 regions. The HTBI primer set was used in a first-round RT-PCR of the TCR CDR3. TCRdb used MiXCR to reprocess the multiplex PCR reads, holding one entry per CDR3 protein. Of about 500,000 distinct CDR3 sequences in the sample, 15% to 20% were seen once. The sequenced sample consisted of blood. Receptors originate from a woman aged 25 to 45 with Graves' ophthalmopathy.

The genes are TRBV20-1 and TRBJ2-1; TRBD2 agrees at 11 bases. In germline, CDR1 is DFQATT, CDR2 SNEGSKA (reference sequence). The CDR3 is made up of 17 amino acids. V shed 0 bases, J shed 3 bases, and the junction held 7 bases outside the gene matches. CDR3 residues: CSARDHRLAGRYNEQFF. CDR3 sequence (DNA): TGCAGTGCTAGAGATCACCGACTAGCGGGACGCTACAATGAGCAGTTCTTC.

This clonotype has at least ten counts. The rearrangement uses TRBV6-2 or TRBV6-3 and TRBJ1-1; 8 bases agree with TRBD1. V was clipped by 7 bases and J by 2 bases; unmatched bases: 6. The CDR3 extends over 14 amino acids. Germline values: CDR1 MNHEY, CDR2 SVGEGT. The CDR3 sequence is CASIRQGHNTEAFF. The CDR3, as DNA: TGTGCCAGCATTCGACAGGGGCACAACACTGAAGCTTTCTTT.

This clonotype occurred a few times. CDR3 region: CASSYSYPNGELFF. CDR3 nucleotides: TGTGCCAGCAGTTACTCTTATCCCAACGGGGAGCTGTTTTTT. The rearrangement uses TRBV6-2 or TRBV6-3 and TRBJ2-2; no reliable D call. The CDR3 has 14 amino acids. V was shortened by 0 bases and J by 7 bases, with 9 bases between the two germline ends. Germline V gives CDR1 MNHEY, CDR2 SVGEGT.

The chain carries TRBV4-3 and TRBJ1-2; D uncertain. V lost 4 bases, J lost 6 bases, and 21 bases lay in between. Per germline, CDR1 LGHNA and CDR2 YSLEER. The CDR3 is made up of 16 amino acids. DNA for the CDR3: TGCGCCAGCAGCCCGAACATGGTAGTTAAGGTGGATGGCTACACCTTC. It encodes CASSPNMVVKVDGYTF.

This clonotype was observed many times. The chain links TRBV18 to TRBJ1-5; 7 nucleotides match TRBD1. Germline CDR1 reads KGHSH; CDR2 reads LQKENI. J lost 3 bases, V lost 6 bases, and 8 bases had no gene match. The CDR3 contains 15 residues. DNA of the CDR3: TGTGCCAGCTCTAAAACCGGGACAGACAATCAGCCCCAGCATTTT. Translation: CASSKTGTDNQPQHF.

Many counts were recorded for this clonotype. This chain uses TRBV2 with TRBJ2-1; 10 bases align to TRBD2. The germline CDR1 and CDR2 sequences are SNHLY and FYNNEI. This CDR3 has 15 amino acids. Germline trimming cut 2 bases from V and 8 bases from J; bases unmatched to any gene: 6. CDR3 bases: TGTGCCAGCAGTGAAAATAGCGGGAGGTTGGATGAGCAGTTCTTC. Protein sequence: CASSENSGRLDEQFF.

Many counts were recorded for this clonotype. J is TRBJ2-3 and V is TRBV28; 13 bases fit TRBD2. Germline CDR1 is MDHEN and CDR2 is SYDVKM. Unmatched junction bases numbered 11, after V lost 3 bases and J lost 2 bases. The CDR3 length is 19 residues. The CDR3 DNA is TGTGCCAGCAGTTTCGGACTAGCGGGAGCCGGACCTAACACAGATACGCAGTATTTT. Its translation is CASSFGLAGAGPNTDTQYF.

The chain recombines TRBV19 with TRBJ2-2; D possibly corresponds to TRBD2 (6 bases). The germline V gene has CDR1 LNHDA and CDR2 SQIVND (reference sequence). Between the trimmed V and J ends, which lost 4 bases and 6 bases, there was a span of 15 bases. CDR3 length: 15 residues. The DNA of the CDR3 is TGTGCCAGTAGTAATCGGCTTCCGGGGGCCGGGGAGCTGTTTTTT. Its protein is CASSNRLPGAGELFF.

Points on this clonotype: A junction end diverges from the germline sequence, so it may reflect a read error. The rearrangement joins TRBV28 to TRBJ2-1; TRBD2 matches at 12 bases. Germline V gene lookup returns CDR1 MDHEN and CDR2 SYDVKM. The CDR3 has 17 residues. DNA for the CDR3: TGTGCCAGGGAGACTAGCGGGGGAGTAATGTGGTACAACGAGCAGTTCTTC. Translated: CARETSGGVMWYNEQFF.

This clonotype appeared many times. The J gene is TRBJ2-1, the V gene TRBV12-3 or TRBV12-4; the match to TRBD2 covers 7 bases. The CDR3 length is 15 residues. V was pared by 6 bases and J by 0 bases, with 5 bases of the junction left unmatched. CDR3 region: CASSLADHSYNEQFF. CDR3 DNA sequence: TGTGCCAGCAGCCTAGCGGACCACTCCTACAATGAGCAGTTCTTC.

This clonotype was observed once. The chain joins TRBV19 to TRBJ2-1; 9 bases are a match to TRBD2. The V and J ends lost 5 bases and 5 bases, in that order; junction bases with no gene match: 7. The CDR3 extends over 15 amino acids. The V gene's germline CDR1 is LNHDA and CDR2 SQIVND (reference sequence). The DNA for the CDR3 is TGTGCCAGTAGTTTGCGGACTAGCGCCGACAATGAGCAGTTCTTC. This codes for CASSLRTSADNEQFF.

The table lists this clonotype with many counts. DNA of the CDR3: TGTGCCAGCAGTGGACAGGGGGCGTCGGCCTATAATTCACCCCTCCACTTT. Its protein is CASSGQGASAYNSPLHF. The chain employs TRBV28 and TRBJ1-6, with TRBD1 identical over 11 bases. Germline lookup yields CDR1 MDHEN and CDR2 SYDVKM. The CDR3 runs 17 residues. After removal of 5 bases from V and 2 bases from J, the junction contained 5 bases not matched to a gene.

Ten or more counts support this clonotype. V is TRBV7-6 and J is TRBJ1-4; 10 bases are a match to TRBD1. CDR1 and CDR2 from the germline V gene are SGHVS and FNYEAQ. This CDR3 region has 16 residues. J was trimmed by 5 bases and V by 0 bases; bases with no gene match: 3. In nucleotides, the CDR3 is TGTGCCAGCAGCTTAGCATGGGACAGGGGAAATGAAAAACTGTTTTTT. It yields the protein CASSLAWDRGNEKLFF.

This clonotype showed up many times. Here the CDR3 DNA reads TGTGCCAGCAGCCCCAACAGGGTCACTGAAGCTTTCTTT. Translation gives CASSPNRVTEAFF. V usage is TRBV7-2 and J usage is TRBJ1-1; a possible D gene is TRBD1 (6 bases). Germline V gene lookup returns CDR1 SGHTA and CDR2 FQGNSA. V was trimmed by 5 bases and J by 4 bases, leaving 11 bases between them. The CDR3 extends over 13 amino acids.

This clonotype was seen ten or more times. This chain links TRBV5-1 with TRBJ2-7; no clear D. Germline loops: CDR1 SGHRS, CDR2 YFSETQ. V was shortened by 2 bases and J by 0 bases, with 9 bases between the two germline ends. The CDR3 is made up of 14 amino acids. The CDR3 region has the DNA TGCGCCAGCAGCTTAGCTCTGAGCTCCTACGAGCAGTACTTC. Protein: CASSLALSSYEQYF.

This clonotype was counted ten times or more. The rearrangement uses TRBV27 and TRBJ2-3; 7 bases align to TRBD1. This CDR3 region has 15 residues. Germline CDR1 reads MNHEY; CDR2 reads SMNVEV (reference sequence). Trimming cost V 5 bases and J 2 bases; bases outside gene matches: 7. For the CDR3, the DNA is TGTGCCAGCAGTGGGAGTCAGGGGGTCACAGATACGCAGTATTTT. As protein: CASSGSQGVTDTQYF.

This clonotype came up many times. This sequence joins TRBV11-2 and TRBJ1-2; possible D gene TRBD1, 5 bases. V lost 4 bases and J lost 4, with 7 bases in between. This CDR3 region has 12 residues. Germline V gives CDR1 SGHAT, CDR2 FQNNGV. The DNA for the CDR3 is TGTGCCAGCAGCTCGACAGTCTATGGCTACACCTTC. Translation gives CASSSTVYGYTF.

This clonotype has at least ten counts. The chain uses TRBV19 and TRBJ2-7; D is unclear. The ends were cut back, 2 bases at V and 3 bases at J, with 17 bases in the middle. Germline assignment: CDR1 LNHDA and CDR2 SQIVND (reference sequence). The CDR3 contains 16 residues. The CDR3 sequence: CASSINGGGNNYEQYF. The CDR3 coding sequence is TGTGCCAGTAGTATAAACGGCGGTGGGAACAACTACGAGCAGTACTTC.

The V call is TRBV12-3 or TRBV12-4, the J call TRBJ2-6; D gene ambiguous. The CDR3 runs to 15 residues. V was cut by 5 bases and J by 2 bases, with 10 bases left in between. The CDR3 coding sequence is TGTGCCAGCAGTCTCTCAACCACTGGGGCCAACGTCCTGACTTTC. This codes for CASSLSTTGANVLTF.

Comment on this clonotype: An end of the junction differs from the germline gene, which may be a read error. The J gene is TRBJ1-2, the V gene TRBV9, with D tentatively TRBD1 (6 bases). The germline CDR1 and CDR2 sequences are SGDLS and YYNGEE. The CDR3 is 13 amino acids. CDR3 nucleotides: TGTGCCAGCAGCCCTAATGGGGGCACCGATCCGTCCTTC. Translated: CASSPNGGTDPSF.

This clonotype was seen only a few times. CDR3 amino acids: CASSSFDSPRKYF. As DNA, the CDR3 is TGTGCCAGCAGTTCCTTCGACAGCCCACGCAAGTACTTC. The gene calls are TRBV27 and TRBJ2-5, with TRBD1 as a possible D gene (5 bases). From germline, CDR1 is MNHEY and CDR2 SMNVEV (reference sequence). Trimming removed 4 bases from V and 12 bases from J, with 18 bases in between. The CDR3 is 13 amino acids.

The chain employs TRBV14 and TRBJ2-2; D could derive from TRBD1 or TRBD2 (5 bases each). The CDR3 covers 19 residues. CDR1 and CDR2 (germline): SGHDN, FVKESK. Between the trimmed V and J ends, which lost 0 bases and 0 bases, there was a span of 17 bases. The CDR3 region is CASSQDPGAEEANTGELFF. The CDR3 coding sequence is TGTGCCAGCAGCCAAGATCCTGGGGCGGAGGAGGCGAACACCGGGGAGCTGTTTTTT.

At least ten counts were recorded for this clonotype. The chain carries TRBV5-1 and TRBJ2-7; unclear D gene. The CDR3 is 13 amino acids. Trimming left V 0 bases short and J 0 bases short, with 4 bases between. CDR1 is SGHRS and CDR2 is YFSETQ in the germline V gene. The CDR3, as DNA: TGCGCCAGCAGCTTGGACTTCTCCTACGAGCAGTACTTC. Translated: CASSLDFSYEQYF.